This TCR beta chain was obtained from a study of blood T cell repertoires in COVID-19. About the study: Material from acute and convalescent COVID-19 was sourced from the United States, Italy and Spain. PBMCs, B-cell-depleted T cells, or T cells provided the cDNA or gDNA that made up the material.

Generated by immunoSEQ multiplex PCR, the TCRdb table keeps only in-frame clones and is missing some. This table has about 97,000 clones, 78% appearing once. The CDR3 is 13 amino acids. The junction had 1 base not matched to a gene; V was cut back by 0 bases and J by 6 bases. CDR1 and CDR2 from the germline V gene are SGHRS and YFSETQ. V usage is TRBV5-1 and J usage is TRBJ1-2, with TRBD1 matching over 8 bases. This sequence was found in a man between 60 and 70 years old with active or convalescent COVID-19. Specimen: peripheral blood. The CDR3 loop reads CASSLGTGNGYTF. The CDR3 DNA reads TGCGCCAGCAGCTTGGGGACAGGGAATGGCTACACCTTC. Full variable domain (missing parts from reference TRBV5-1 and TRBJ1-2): KAGVTQTPRYLIKTRGQQVTLSCSPISGHRSVSWYQQTPGQGLQFLFEYFSETQRNKGNFPGRFSGRQFSNSRSEMNVSTLELGDSALYLCASSLGTGNGYTFGSGTRLTVV.